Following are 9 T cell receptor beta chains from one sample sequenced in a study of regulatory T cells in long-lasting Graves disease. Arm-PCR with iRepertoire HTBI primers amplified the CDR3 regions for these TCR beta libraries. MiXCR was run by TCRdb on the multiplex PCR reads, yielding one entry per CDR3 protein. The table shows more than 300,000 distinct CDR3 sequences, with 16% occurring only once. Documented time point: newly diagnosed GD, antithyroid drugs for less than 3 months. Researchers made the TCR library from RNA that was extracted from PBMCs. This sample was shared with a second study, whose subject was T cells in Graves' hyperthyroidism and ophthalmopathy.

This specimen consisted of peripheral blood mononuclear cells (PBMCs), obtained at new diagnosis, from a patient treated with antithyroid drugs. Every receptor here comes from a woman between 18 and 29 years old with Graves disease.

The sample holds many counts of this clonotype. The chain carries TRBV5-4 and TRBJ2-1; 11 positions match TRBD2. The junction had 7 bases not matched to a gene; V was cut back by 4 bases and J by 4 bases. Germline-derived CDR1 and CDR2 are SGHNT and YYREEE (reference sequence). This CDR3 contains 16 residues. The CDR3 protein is CASSHSGGAGYNEQFF. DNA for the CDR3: TGTGCCAGCAGCCATAGCGGGGGGGCGGGGTACAATGAGCAGTTCTTC.

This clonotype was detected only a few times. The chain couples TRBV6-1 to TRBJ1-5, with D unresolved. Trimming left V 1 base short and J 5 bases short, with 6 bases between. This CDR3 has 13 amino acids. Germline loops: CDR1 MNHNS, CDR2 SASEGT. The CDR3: CASSEGPYQPQHF. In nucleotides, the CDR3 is TGTGCCAGCAGTGAAGGTCCTTATCAGCCCCAGCATTTT.

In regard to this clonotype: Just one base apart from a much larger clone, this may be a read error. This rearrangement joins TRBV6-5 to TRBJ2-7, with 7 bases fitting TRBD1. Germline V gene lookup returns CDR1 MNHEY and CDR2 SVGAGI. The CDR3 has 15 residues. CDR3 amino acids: CASRYLRQGSHEQYF. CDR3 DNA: TGTGCCAGCAGGTACCTACGACAGGGCTCCCACGAGCAGTACTTC.

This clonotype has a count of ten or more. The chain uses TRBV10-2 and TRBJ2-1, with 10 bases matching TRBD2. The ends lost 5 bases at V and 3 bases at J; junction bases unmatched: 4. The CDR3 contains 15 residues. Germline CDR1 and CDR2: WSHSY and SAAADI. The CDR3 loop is CASSLAGGNYNEQFF. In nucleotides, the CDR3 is TGCGCCAGCAGTTTAGCGGGAGGCAACTACAATGAGCAGTTCTTC.

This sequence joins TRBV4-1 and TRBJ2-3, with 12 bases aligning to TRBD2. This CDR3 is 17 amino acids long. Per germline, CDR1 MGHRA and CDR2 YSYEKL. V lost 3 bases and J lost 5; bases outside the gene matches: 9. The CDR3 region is CASSHQPSGGAVDTQYF. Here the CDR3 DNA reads TGCGCCAGCAGCCATCAACCTAGCGGGGGGGCGGTAGATACGCAGTATTTT.

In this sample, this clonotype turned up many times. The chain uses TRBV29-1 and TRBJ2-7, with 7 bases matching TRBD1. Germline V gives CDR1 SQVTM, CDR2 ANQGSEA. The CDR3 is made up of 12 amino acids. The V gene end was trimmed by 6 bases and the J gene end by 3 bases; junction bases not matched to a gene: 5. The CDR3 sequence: CSVEDRFYEQYF. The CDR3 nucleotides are TGCAGCGTGGAGGACAGGTTCTACGAGCAGTACTTC.

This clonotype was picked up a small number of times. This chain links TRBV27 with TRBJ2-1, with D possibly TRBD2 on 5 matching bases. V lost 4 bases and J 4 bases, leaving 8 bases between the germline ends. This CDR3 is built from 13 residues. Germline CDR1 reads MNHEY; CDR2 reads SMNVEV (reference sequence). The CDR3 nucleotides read TGTGCCAGCAGTTCGACTAAGTACAATGAGCAGTTCTTC. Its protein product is CASSSTKYNEQFF.

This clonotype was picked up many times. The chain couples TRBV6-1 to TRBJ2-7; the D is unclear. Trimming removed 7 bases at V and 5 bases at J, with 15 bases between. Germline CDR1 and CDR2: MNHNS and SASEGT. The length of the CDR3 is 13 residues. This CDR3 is CASTQHVRHEQYF. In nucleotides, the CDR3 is TGTGCCAGCACTCAGCATGTGCGCCACGAGCAGTACTTC.

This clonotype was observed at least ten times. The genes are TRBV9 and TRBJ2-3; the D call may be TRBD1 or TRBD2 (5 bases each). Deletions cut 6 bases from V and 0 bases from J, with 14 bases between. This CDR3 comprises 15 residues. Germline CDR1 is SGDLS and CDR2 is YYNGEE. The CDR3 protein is CASTTDGASTDTQYF. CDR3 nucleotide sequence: TGTGCCAGCACTACGGACGGGGCTAGCACAGATACGCAGTATTTT.